This paragraph reports one T cell receptor (beta chain). This specimen comes from a study of blood T cell repertoires in COVID-19. Study at large: There were acute and convalescent COVID-19 samples, and they came from the United States, Italy and Spain. T cells, B-cell-depleted T cells, or PBMCs provided the cDNA or gDNA that served as material.

The germline V gene encodes CDR1 MRHNA and CDR2 SNTAGT. Trimming took 9 bases from V and 7 from J, leaving 19 bases between them. The CDR3 sequence is 14 residues long. Per the study methods: Scientists estimated how many nucleated cells there were by amplifying reference gene primers. Assay: immunoSEQ multiplex PCR; the TCRdb copy retains only in-frame clones and omits some. V and J calls and clone size are given by that table; D and trimming were obtained from the DNA. The table shows 75,000 to 95,000 clones, with roughly 90% occurring only once. The material sequenced was peripheral blood. The V call is TRBV6-4, the J call TRBJ2-1; tentatively, D is TRBD2 (5 bases). This TCR was recovered from a man aged 60-69 years with acute or convalescent COVID-19. As DNA, the CDR3 is TGTGCCAGGAGCCCCTTAAGCGGACGAAATGAGCAGTTCTTC. Translating gives CARSPLSGRNEQFF.